These 15 T cell receptor beta chains were all obtained from the same sample, sequenced in a study of graft-versus-host responses after intestinal transplantation. Produced via immunoSEQ multiplex PCR; TCRdb's table is partial and in-frame only. The repertoire holds roughly 25,000 clones, with roughly 43% as singletons. The sequenced sample was alloreactive CD4+ T cells from a mixed lymphocyte reaction culture, obtained before intestinal transplant. The subset was: CFSE-low proliferating T cells sorted from roughly 6-day pre-transplant mixed lymphocyte reaction (GvH or HvG direction). Every receptor here comes from a human patient who received an intestinal transplant.

This clone was counted a few times. V and J are TRBV13 and TRBJ2-7; TRBD1 aligns across 8 bases. This CDR3 contains 14 residues. Per germline, CDR1 PRHDT and CDR2 FYEKMQ (reference sequence). The trim removed 2 bases at V and 7 bases at J, leaving 7 bases unmatched. CDR3: CASSLPGGAQEQYF. The CDR3 nucleotides read TGTGCCAGCAGCTTACCAGGGGGCGCCCAGGAGCAGTACTTC.

The sample holds a few counts of this clone. V and J are TRBV5-1 and TRBJ2-3; TRBD2 aligns across 12 bases. The CDR3 loop spans 18 amino acids. Germline CDR1 is SGHRS and CDR2 is YFSETQ. With 4 bases clipped from V and 5 bases from J, the junction kept 14 bases outside the gene matches. The CDR3 DNA sequence: TGCGCCAGCAGCCGTAGGATCGGACTAGCGGGAAGCGAAGATACGCAGTATTTT. This encodes CASSRRIGLAGSEDTQYF.

The genes are TRBV4-3 and TRBJ2-7; 9 bases fit TRBD2. After removal of 1 base from V and 3 bases from J, the junction contained 13 bases not matched to a gene. The CDR3 is 18 amino acids. Per germline, CDR1 LGHNA and CDR2 YSLEER. CDR3 sequence reads: CASSQVYIGGGAYYEQYF. The CDR3 DNA follows: TGCGCCAGCAGCCAAGTCTATATCGGCGGGGGGGCCTACTACGAGCAGTACTTC.

This clone appeared a few times. V and J are TRBV5-4 and TRBJ2-1, with a weak D call TRBD1 (6 bases). Per the germline V gene, CDR1 is SGHNT and CDR2 is YYREEE (reference sequence). The CDR3 has 14 residues. Trimming stripped 0 bases from V and 11 bases from J, with 15 bases between. The CDR3: CASSLEGRGGKQFF. The CDR3 nucleotides read TGTGCCAGCAGCTTGGAAGGCAGGGGTGGGAAGCAGTTCTTC.

The chain uses TRBV5-1 and TRBJ2-7, with D tentatively TRBD1 (5 bases). This CDR3 comprises 12 residues. Germline assignment: CDR1 SGHRS and CDR2 YFSETQ. V gave up 4 bases and J gave up 2 bases, with 7 bases separating them. The CDR3 nucleotides are TGCGCCAGCAGCGCAGGGCCCTACGAGCAGTACTTC. This codes for CASSAGPYEQYF.

The chain has TRBV5-6 and TRBJ1-3, with D possibly matching TRBD1 (5 bases). Germline-derived CDR1 and CDR2 are SGHDT and YYEEEE. The V end lost 3 bases, the J end lost 3 bases, and 16 bases lay between the germline ends. CDR3 length: 16 residues. The CDR3 coding sequence is TGTGCCAGCAGCTCCCAAGTAGAGACAGTTGGAAACACCATATATTTT. Protein: CASSSQVETVGNTIYF.

The chain recombines TRBV30 with TRBJ2-7; maybe TRBD1 (6 bases). The V gene's germline CDR1 is GTSNPN and CDR2 SVGIG (reference sequence). The CDR3 has 13 amino acids. V was shortened by 5 bases and J by 3 bases, with 14 bases between the two germline ends. CDR3 nucleotide sequence: TGTGCCTGGGGTCCGGGACAAAACTACGAGCAGTACTTC. This sequence encodes CAWGPGQNYEQYF.

The V and J genes are TRBV5-6 and TRBJ1-1, with a weak D call TRBD1 (6 bases). CDR1 is SGHDT and CDR2 is YYEEEE in the germline V gene. V was cut by 4 bases and J by 5 bases, with 15 bases left in between. CDR3 length: 14 residues. This chain's CDR3 is CASSHRVGGTEAFF. In nucleotides, the CDR3 is TGTGCCAGCAGCCACAGGGTTGGTGGGACTGAAGCTTTCTTT.

This clone turned up a few times. The chain links TRBV19 to TRBJ2-7; D may be TRBD1 (5 bases). CDR1 is LNHDA, CDR2 SQIVND, per germline (reference sequence). CDR3 length equals 10 residues. The V end lost 3 bases, the J end lost 10 bases, and 7 bases lay between the germline ends. Written as DNA, the CDR3 is TGTGCCAGTAGTATCAGGGCACAGTACTTC. Its protein product is CASSIRAQYF. Combining the CDR3 with reference TRBV19 and TRBJ2-7 gives the whole variable domain DGGITQSPKYLFRKEGQNVTLSCEQNLNHDAMYWYRQDPGQGLRLIYYSQIVNDFQKGDIAEGYSVSREKKESFPLTVTSAQKNPTAFYLCASSIRAQYFGPGTRLTVT.

This clone turned up a few times. The gene calls are TRBV27 and TRBJ1-6, with 7 bases matching TRBD1. CDR3 length: 17 residues. Germline loops: CDR1 MNHEY, CDR2 SMNVEV (reference sequence). Germline trimming cut 4 bases from V and 10 bases from J; bases unmatched to any gene: 16. CDR3 loop: CASSSRAVSRGNSPLHF. The CDR3 nucleotides read TGTGCCAGCAGTTCGCGCGCGGTGAGCAGGGGGAACTCACCCCTCCACTTT.

The CDR3 reads CASSISGTENSPLHF. CDR3 DNA: TGTGCCAGCAGCATATCCGGGACAGAGAATTCACCCCTCCACTTT. The V and J genes are TRBV7-3 and TRBJ1-6; 7 bases fit TRBD1. Germline lookup yields CDR1 SGHTA and CDR2 FQGTGA. CDR3 size: 15 residues. Losses at the gene ends were 5 bases for V and 7 bases for J; bases not matched to a gene: 8.

This clone has just a few counts. This chain connects TRBV6-6 to TRBJ2-7; possibly TRBD2 for D (6 bases). This CDR3 is 13 amino acids long. CDR1 is MNHNY and CDR2 is SVGAGI in the germline V gene (reference sequence). V lost 4 bases and J 7 bases, leaving 14 bases between the germline ends. Here the CDR3 reads CASSSGPAGEQYF. The CDR3 DNA sequence: TGTGCCAGCAGTTCCGGACCGGCGGGAGAGCAGTACTTC.

This chain uses TRBV6-5 with TRBJ1-6; 7 nucleotides line up with TRBD1. There are 15 residues in the CDR3. Germline CDR1 and CDR2: MNHEY and SVGAGI. J gave up 6 bases and V 5 bases, and 7 bases lay outside the gene matches. The CDR3 sequence is CASSPPDRTNSPLHF. CDR3 nucleotide sequence: TGTGCCAGCAGTCCACCGGACAGGACTAATTCACCCCTCCACTTT.

This clone was counted a single time. V gene TRBV11-2 combines with J gene TRBJ2-2; D remains unclear. The CDR3 runs 15 residues. V dropped 1 base and J dropped 4 bases, with 10 bases sitting between them. Germline V gene lookup returns CDR1 SGHAT and CDR2 FQNNGV. The DNA for the CDR3 is TGTGCCAGCAGCTTAGGCTACAGAATCACCGGGGAGCTGTTTTTT. It is translated as CASSLGYRITGELFF. The full variable domain, with the rest looked up from reference TRBV11-2 and TRBJ2-2, is EAGVAQSPRYKIIEKRQSVAFWCNPISGHATLYWYQQILGQGPKLLIQFQNNGVVDDSQLPKDRFSAERLKGVDSTLKIQPAKLEDSAVYLCASSLGYRITGELFFGEGSRLTVL.

The V and J genes are TRBV30 and TRBJ2-7; 8 positions agree with TRBD2. J was trimmed by 5 bases and V by 1 base; bases with no gene match: 10. The CDR3 covers 15 residues. Germline values: CDR1 GTSNPN, CDR2 SVGIG (reference sequence). The CDR3 is CAWSGYKRESHEQYF. The CDR3 bases are TGTGCCTGGAGTGGTTATAAGCGGGAGTCCCACGAGCAGTACTTC.